Following are 28 T cell receptor beta chains from one sample sequenced in a study of blood T cell repertoires in COVID-19. Sequenced by immunoSEQ multiplex PCR; TCRdb stores in-frame clones only, minus some. This table holds 82,000 or so clones, around 89% found once. Sequencing was done on a sample of PBMCs or T cells enriched from blood (not recorded which). These receptors came from a woman aged 45-60 years with acute COVID-19.

The chain carries TRBV7-2 and TRBJ1-2; D remains ambiguous. Trimming left V 4 bases short and J 3 bases short, with 6 bases between. The CDR3 covers 12 residues. In germline, CDR1 is SGHTA, CDR2 FQGNSA. Here the CDR3 DNA reads TGTGCCAGCAGCTCTCGTTACTATGGCTACACCTTC. Translated, it gives CASSSRYYGYTF.

This clone was recorded only once. The chain recombines TRBV11-2 with TRBJ2-7, with TRBD1 as a possible D gene (5 bases). Germline V gene data show CDR1 as SGHAT and CDR2 as FQNNGV. The CDR3 has 14 residues. The germline V and J ends were trimmed by 0 bases and 2 bases, with 8 bases remaining between them. CDR3 nucleotides: TGTGCCAGCAGCTTAGACAGGGTAGCCTACGAGCAGTACTTC. This encodes CASSLDRVAYEQYF.

This chain uses TRBV30 with TRBJ1-4, with D perhaps matching TRBD1 (5 bases). Between the trimmed V and J ends, which lost 5 bases and 7 bases, there was a span of 8 bases. There are 11 residues in the CDR3. Germline V gives CDR1 GTSNPN, CDR2 SVGIG (reference sequence). The CDR3 nucleotides are TGTGCCTGGTCCCAGGGTGAAAAACTGTTTTTT. Protein product: CAWSQGEKLFF.

This clone appeared once. In DNA, the CDR3 is TGTGCCAGCGGACTGCTCTCTGGAAACACCATATATTTT. Translating it yields CASGLLSGNTIYF. V usage is TRBV12-3 or TRBV12-4 and J usage is TRBJ1-3; D is ambiguous. The CDR3 has 13 amino acids. Deletions cut 8 bases from V and 0 bases from J, with 8 bases between.

This clone was observed once. This chain links TRBV19 with TRBJ1-1; the D gene is possibly TRBD1 (5 bases). Germline V gives CDR1 LNHDA, CDR2 SQIVND (reference sequence). CDR3 length equals 14 residues. V lost 3 bases and J lost 11, with 19 bases in between. The CDR3 DNA reads as TGTGCCAGTAGTATTGGCAGGGAACGGTATGGGGCTTTCTTT. Its protein product is CASSIGRERYGAFF.

The gene calls are TRBV12-3 or TRBV12-4 and TRBJ1-2; D call uncertain. CDR3 length: 13 residues. The V gene lost 6 bases and the J gene lost 7 bases, with 15 bases spanning the gap. The CDR3 DNA reads TGTGCCAGCAGCTACTTAAGAGAGGGTGGCTACACCTTC. Protein: CASSYLREGGYTF.

CDR3 nucleotides: TGTGCCAGCAGGGGGACAGTTTATGGCTACACCTTC. It specifies CASRGTVYGYTF. V gene TRBV5-8 combines with J gene TRBJ1-2; 7 nucleotides match TRBD1. Germline V gene sequence: CDR1 SGHTS, CDR2 YDEGEE. V shed 5 bases and J 5 bases; nucleotides not matched to a gene: 3. The CDR3 has 12 amino acids.

The chain employs TRBV11-2 and TRBJ2-1; 7 bases are a match to TRBD1. This CDR3 contains 14 residues. V lost 5 bases and J lost 3; bases outside the gene matches: 4. Germline lookup yields CDR1 SGHAT and CDR2 FQNNGV. The CDR3 DNA sequence: TGTGCCAGCAGCCCCCGGGACAGCTACAATGAGCAGTTCTTC. The encoded protein is CASSPRDSYNEQFF.

The V gene is TRBV12-3 or TRBV12-4, the J gene TRBJ2-1; 9 nucleotides align to TRBD1. The CDR3 is 13 residues long. After removal of 3 bases from V and 8 bases from J, the junction contained 2 bases not matched to a gene. The CDR3 coding sequence is TGTGCCAGCAGTTTTAGACAGGGGGATGAGCAGTTCTTC. It is translated as CASSFRQGDEQFF.

The rearrangement uses TRBV7-2 and TRBJ2-3, with a tentative D call TRBD2 (5 bases). This CDR3 region has 14 residues. Germline loops: CDR1 SGHTA, CDR2 FQGNSA. The ends were cut back, 2 bases at V and 6 bases at J, with 12 bases in the middle. Here the CDR3 reads CASSLLDLADTQYF. CDR3 in DNA: TGTGCCAGCAGCTTACTCGATTTAGCGGATACGCAGTATTTT.

The sample holds one count of this clone. V and J are TRBV19 and TRBJ1-1; TRBD1 matches 8 bases. Germline CDR1 LNHDA, CDR2 SQIVND (reference sequence). The CDR3 runs 15 residues. V was pared by 1 base and J by 0 bases, with 1 base of the junction left unmatched. The CDR3 spells CASSIVTGVNTEAFF. As DNA, the CDR3 is TGTGCCAGTAGTATAGTGACAGGGGTGAACACTGAAGCTTTCTTT.

The chain recombines TRBV6-5 with TRBJ2-7; 7 bases align to TRBD2. Germline V CDR1 and CDR2: MNHEY, SVGAGI. This CDR3 has 16 residues. V lost 4 bases to trimming and J lost 5 bases; unmatched junction nucleotides: 14. The CDR3 DNA sequence: TGTGCCAGCAGTTTTGGCGGGAGTGGGGAGGTTGACGAGCAGTACTTC. It encodes CASSFGGSGEVDEQYF.

J is TRBJ1-2 and V is TRBV5-6; D gene ambiguous. The CDR3 is made up of 14 amino acids. Germline V gene data show CDR1 as SGHDT and CDR2 as YYEEEE. Trimming cost V 3 bases and J 5 bases, with 14 bases left between them. The CDR3 is CASSWERNTYGYTF. The CDR3 nucleotides are TGTGCCAGCAGCTGGGAGAGGAACACGTATGGCTACACCTTC. Filled out from reference TRBV5-6 and TRBJ1-2, the complete variable domain reads DAGVTQSPTHLIKTRGQQVTLRCSPKSGHDTVSWYQQALGQGPQFIFQYYEEEERQRGNFPDRFSGHQFPNYSSELNVNALLLGDSALYLCASSWERNTYGYTFGSGTRLTVV.

This chain links TRBV27 with TRBJ2-3; 11 bases line up with TRBD2. Germline V CDR1 and CDR2: MNHEY, SMNVEV (reference sequence). V dropped 5 bases and J dropped 1; count of bases not matched to a gene: 17. The CDR3 runs to 20 residues. CDR3 loop: CASSPRGSGRASGRTDTQYF. The CDR3 nucleotides read TGTGCCAGCAGTCCCCGGGGTAGCGGGAGGGCCTCTGGTCGCACAGATACGCAGTATTTT.

The rearrangement joins TRBV30 to TRBJ2-7, with D uncertain. Germline V gene data show CDR1 as GTSNPN and CDR2 as SVGIG (reference sequence). Trimming shortened V by 2 bases and J by 6 bases, and 8 bases separated the two germline ends. This CDR3 spans 11 amino acids. Written as DNA, the CDR3 is TGTGCCTGGAGTCACCAGTCCGAGCAGTACTTC. It translates to CAWSHQSEQYF.

The gene calls are TRBV6-5 and TRBJ2-7; the match to TRBD2 covers 9 bases. V dropped 3 bases and J dropped 3; count of bases not matched to a gene: 6. The CDR3 runs to 15 residues. CDR1 and CDR2 (germline): MNHEY, SVGAGI. In nucleotides, the CDR3 is TGTGCCAGCAGTTATATAGCGGGGGCCCGCTACGAGCAGTACTTC. Translation: CASSYIAGARYEQYF.

This clone showed up just once. The chain employs TRBV6-5 and TRBJ1-5; 8 nucleotides align to TRBD1. From germline, CDR1 is MNHEY and CDR2 SVGAGI. Losses at the gene ends were 6 bases for V and 0 bases for J; bases not matched to a gene: 4. There are 15 residues in the CDR3. CDR3 DNA sequence: TGTGCCAGCAGCCGGACAGGGTATAGCAATCAGCCCCAGCATTTT. This translates into CASSRTGYSNQPQHF.

This clone was recorded many times. The rearrangement uses TRBV7-9 and TRBJ2-1, with TRBD2 matching 13 bases. Germline V gives CDR1 SEHNR, CDR2 FQNEAQ (reference sequence). V was pared by 5 bases and J by 5 bases, with 9 bases of the junction left unmatched. This CDR3 has 17 amino acids. CDR3 residues: CASSRFRLAGGHNEQFF. In DNA form, the CDR3 reads TGTGCCAGCAGCAGGTTTAGACTAGCGGGAGGCCACAATGAGCAGTTCTTC.

The CDR3 reads CASILQTSANPYNEQFF. CDR3 DNA: TGTGCCAGCATCCTCCAGACTAGCGCAAACCCTTACAATGAGCAGTTCTTC. The V call is TRBV7-9, the J call TRBJ2-1, with 8 nucleotides matching TRBD2. J was trimmed by 4 bases and V by 7 bases; bases with no gene match: 15. Germline V CDR1 and CDR2: SEHNR, FQNEAQ (reference sequence). This CDR3 contains 17 residues. Variable domain in full (rest from reference TRBV7-9 and TRBJ2-1): DTGVSQNPRHKITKRGQNVTFRCDPISEHNRLYWYRQTLGQGPEFLTYFQNEAQLEKSRLLSDRFSAERPKGSFSTLEIQRTEQGDSAMYLCASILQTSANPYNEQFFGPGTRLTVL.

This chain uses TRBV19 with TRBJ2-7; D is unclear. CDR3 length: 15 residues. In germline, CDR1 is LNHDA, CDR2 SQIVND (reference sequence). V was pared by 3 bases and J by 0 bases, with 12 bases between. In nucleotides, the CDR3 is TGTGCCAGTAGTATGCTGCAGTCAAGCTCCTACGAGCAGTACTTC. It yields the protein CASSMLQSSSYEQYF.

This clone was detected once. This chain connects TRBV5-1 to TRBJ2-1; 11 nucleotides match TRBD2. The CDR3 spans 15 residues. V lost 4 bases and J lost 8; bases outside the gene matches: 8. CDR1 and CDR2 from the germline V gene are SGHRS and YFSETQ. CDR3 nucleotides: TGCGCCAGCAGCATTAGCGGGAGGGTCGGCGATGAGCAGTTCTTC. This encodes CASSISGRVGDEQFF.

V usage is TRBV11-3 and J usage is TRBJ2-5; perhaps TRBD2 as D (6 bases). The V end lost 5 bases, the J end lost 5 bases, and 12 bases lay between the germline ends. The CDR3 contains 13 residues. CDR1 is SGHNT and CDR2 is YENEEA in the germline V gene. CDR3 residues: CASSRGGGETQYF. CDR3 DNA sequence: TGTGCCAGCAGCCGGGGAGGAGGGGAGACCCAGTACTTC. Based on the CDR3 plus reference TRBV11-3 and TRBJ2-5, the full variable domain is EAGVVQSPRYKIIEKKQPVAFWCNPISGHNTLYWYLQNLGQGPELLIRYENEEAVDDSQLPKDRFSAERLKGVDSTLKIQPAELGDSAVYLCASSRGGGETQYFGPGTRLLVL.

The chain recombines TRBV2 with TRBJ2-1; D call uncertain. Germline CDR1 and CDR2: SNHLY and FYNNEI. V was shortened by 6 bases and J by 1 base, with 10 bases between the two germline ends. The CDR3 totals 14 residues. CDR3 sequence: CASRGSLSYNEQFF. CDR3 nucleotide sequence: TGTGCCAGCAGGGGCTCTCTGTCCTACAATGAGCAGTTCTTC.

Written as DNA, the CDR3 is TGTGCCAGCGGGGACACGGATACGCAGTATTTT. Translating it yields CASGDTDTQYF. This sequence joins TRBV12-3 or TRBV12-4 and TRBJ2-3; tentative D call: TRBD1 (6 bases). The CDR3 spans 11 residues. The V and J ends lost 8 bases and 6 bases respectively, with 9 bases between them.

This chain connects TRBV27 to TRBJ1-5, with 7 nucleotides matching TRBD1. V dropped 7 bases and J dropped 2; count of bases not matched to a gene: 11. Germline V gene sequence: CDR1 MNHEY, CDR2 SMNVEV (reference sequence). CDR3 length: 16 residues. CDR3 DNA: TGTGCCAGCACCCCGACAGGGTCCCTGGGCAATCAGCCCCAGCATTTT. Translation: CASTPTGSLGNQPQHF.

The chain has TRBV7-2 and TRBJ2-3; D might be TRBD2 (6 bases). Germline V gene sequence: CDR1 SGHTA, CDR2 FQGNSA. Trimming took off 6 bases at V and 3 bases at J, with 16 bases between the two ends. CDR3 length: 15 residues. The chain's CDR3 is CASSTRVSGTDTQYF. CDR3 in DNA: TGTGCCAGCAGTACCCGCGTTAGCGGTACAGATACGCAGTATTTT.

The chain links TRBV15 to TRBJ2-1; a possible D gene is TRBD2 (6 bases). The CDR3 sequence is 15 residues long. Germline V CDR1 and CDR2: LNHNV, YYDKDF (reference sequence). Trimming shortened V by 0 bases and J by 2 bases, and 8 bases separated the two germline ends. CDR3 coding DNA: TGTGCCACCAGCAGAGACCCGGGGGCCTACAATGAGCAGTTCTTC. Translation gives CATSRDPGAYNEQFF.

The chain couples TRBV12-3 or TRBV12-4 to TRBJ2-5; maybe TRBD2 (5 bases). The germline V and J ends were trimmed by 3 bases and 7 bases, with 12 bases remaining between them. This CDR3 region has 13 residues. The CDR3 DNA follows: TGTGCCAGCAGTTTCGCAACTCGGGGGACCCAGTACTTC. This encodes CASSFATRGTQYF.